These 9 T cell receptor beta chains came from one sample sequenced in a study of T cells in Graves' hyperthyroidism and ophthalmopathy. What was amplified from RNA transcripts were TCR beta CDR3 regions. The HTBI primer set drove a first-round RT-PCR of the TCR CDR3. TCRdb itself ran the multiplex PCR reads through MiXCR, one entry per CDR3 protein. The sample carries 350,000 or so distinct CDR3 sequences, 15% to 20% recorded once. Sample: blood. These receptors were obtained from a woman aged 40 to 49 with Graves' ophthalmopathy.

This clonotype was counted at least ten times. The V call is TRBV24-1, the J call TRBJ1-5, with 7 bases lining up with TRBD1. The CDR3 runs 16 residues. Germline values: CDR1 KGHDR, CDR2 SFDVKD. V trimming: 2 bases; J trimming: 2 bases; junction bases outside the gene matches: 5. The CDR3 sequence: CATSDSNRGGNQPQHF. CDR3 bases: TGTGCCACCAGTGATTCAAACAGGGGTGGCAATCAGCCCCAGCATTTT.

This clonotype was detected ten times or more. The chain is built from TRBV28 and TRBJ2-5, with D perhaps TRBD2 (5 bases). This CDR3 is built from 13 residues. Trimming cost V 10 bases and J 2 bases, with 14 bases left between them. The V gene's germline CDR1 is MDHEN and CDR2 SYDVKM. The DNA for the CDR3 is TGTGCCACCTCAGAAGGGAGTCAAGAGACCCAGTACTTC. Protein: CATSEGSQETQYF.

This clonotype was picked up many times. V and J are TRBV7-2 and TRBJ1-1, with D possibly TRBD1 on 5 matching bases. This CDR3 has 13 amino acids. V lost 5 bases, J lost 4 bases, and 11 bases lay in between. Germline CDR1 is SGHTA and CDR2 is FQGNSA. CDR3: CASSRVGGTEAFF. The CDR3 DNA is TGTGCCAGCAGCAGGGTGGGGGGCACTGAAGCTTTCTTT.

This clonotype was observed at least ten times. This chain joins TRBV29-1 and TRBJ1-1; possible D gene TRBD1, 5 bases. With 5 bases removed from V and 1 base from J, the gap between germline ends came to 11 bases. CDR3 size: 13 residues. In germline, CDR1 is SQVTM, CDR2 ANQGSEA. CDR3 region: CSVRGTENTEAFF. The DNA of the CDR3 is TGCAGCGTTCGTGGGACGGAGAACACTGAAGCTTTCTTT. Supplemented by reference TRBV29-1 and TRBJ1-1, the full variable domain reads SAVISQKPSRDICQRGTSLTIQCQVDSQVTMMFWYRQQPGQSLTLIATANQGSEATYESGFVIDKFPISRPNLTFSTLTVSNMSPEDSSIYLCSVRGTENTEAFFGQGTRLTVV.

This clonotype was found many times. This chain joins TRBV6-2 or TRBV6-3 and TRBJ2-7, with 8 bases fitting TRBD2. This CDR3 comprises 16 residues. CDR1 and CDR2 from the germline V gene are MNHEY and SVGEGT. After removal of 7 bases from V and 1 base from J, the junction contained 12 bases not matched to a gene. Here the CDR3 reads CASTPWFGTSSYEQYF. The CDR3 region has the DNA TGTGCCAGCACCCCGTGGTTTGGGACTAGTTCCTACGAGCAGTACTTC.

This clonotype has a count of ten or more. DNA of the CDR3: TGTGCCAGCAGCCGACTTATCGGGGAGCTGTTTTTT. Translation gives CASSRLIGELFF. The chain joins TRBV6-2 or TRBV6-3 to TRBJ2-2; no definite D call. This CDR3 is built from 12 residues. Trimming took 6 bases from V and 7 from J, leaving 9 bases between them. Germline V gene sequence: CDR1 MNHEY, CDR2 SVGEGT.

A few counts support this clonotype. The gene calls are TRBV20-1 and TRBJ1-2; D remains ambiguous. The germline V and J ends were trimmed by 0 bases and 6 bases, with 11 bases remaining between them. Per the germline V gene, CDR1 is DFQATT and CDR2 is SNEGSKA (reference sequence). The CDR3 is 13 amino acids. CDR3 sequence reads: CSARDWTQDGYTF. The CDR3 DNA reads as TGCAGTGCTAGAGATTGGACGCAGGATGGCTACACCTTC.

This rearrangement joins TRBV28 to TRBJ1-1; D unresolved. Germline-derived CDR1 and CDR2 are MDHEN and SYDVKM. V was trimmed by 8 bases and J by 0 bases, leaving 13 bases between them. The CDR3 spans 14 residues. CDR3 sequence (DNA): TGTGCCAGCGGCTTGGACGGGTTGAACACTGAAGCTTTCTTT. This encodes CASGLDGLNTEAFF.

This clonotype was detected ten times or more. The J gene is TRBJ2-1, the V gene TRBV28; tentatively, D is TRBD1 (5 bases). The CDR3 covers 13 residues. In germline, CDR1 is MDHEN, CDR2 SYDVKM. The V end was cut by 8 bases, the J end by 7 bases, with 15 bases between. CDR3 bases: TGTGCCAGCGGGTTAGACAGCGAGAATGAGCAGTTCTTC. Translating it yields CASGLDSENEQFF.